This TCR beta chain emerged from a study of early T cells in non-severe SARS-CoV-2 infection. Whole-study context: Sequencing was performed on bulk RNA from unsorted whole blood, leaving chains unpaired.

MiXCR, applied by TCRdb to the 5' RACE reads, yields one record per CDR3 protein. This sample has tens of thousands of distinct CDR3 sequences, with around 6.8% found just once. CDR1 and CDR2 (germline): PRHDT, FYEKMQ (reference sequence). Deletions cut 4 bases from V and 4 bases from J, with 10 bases between. The CDR3 has 14 amino acids. This clonotype was seen at least ten times. Sequenced sample: whole blood. The chain is built from TRBV13 and TRBJ2-2; D remains unclear. The receptor was derived from an adult who was a healthcare worker with PCR-confirmed SARS-CoV-2 infection or an uninfected control (not recorded which). CDR3 nucleotides: TGTGCCAGCAGCTCGGCCCAGACCACCGGGGAGCTGTTTTTT. Translation: CASSSAQTTGELFF.